These 2 T cell receptor beta chains were all obtained from the same sample, sequenced in a study of T cell changes during pregnancy in multiple sclerosis. The repertoire was sequenced with immunoSEQ multiplex PCR; TCRdb's copy has only in-frame clones and lacks some. The sample lists more than 95,000 clones; 80% to 95% were seen once. The source was peripheral blood, collected after pregnancy. These receptors came from a female donor with multiple sclerosis, enrolled in a pregnancy study.

V usage is TRBV5-1 and J usage is TRBJ1-1; D gene unclear. From germline, CDR1 is SGHRS and CDR2 YFSETQ. Trimming shortened V by 2 bases and J by 0 bases, and 17 bases separated the two germline ends. This CDR3 is 17 amino acids long. The CDR3 DNA reads TGCGCCAGCAGCTTTACGATCAGGATTTCCATGAACACTGAAGCTTTCTTT. It yields the protein CASSFTIRISMNTEAFF.

This clone was seen a single time. CDR3 amino acids: CASSPGGRRELFF. CDR3 nucleotides: TGTGCCAGCAGCCCAGGGGGCAGGCGGGAGCTGTTTTTT. The rearrangement uses TRBV7-9 and TRBJ2-2; 8 nucleotides agree with TRBD1. The germline V gene encodes CDR1 SEHNR and CDR2 FQNEAQ (reference sequence). Trimming took 5 bases from V and 9 from J; bases not matched to a gene: 5. The length of the CDR3 is 13 residues.